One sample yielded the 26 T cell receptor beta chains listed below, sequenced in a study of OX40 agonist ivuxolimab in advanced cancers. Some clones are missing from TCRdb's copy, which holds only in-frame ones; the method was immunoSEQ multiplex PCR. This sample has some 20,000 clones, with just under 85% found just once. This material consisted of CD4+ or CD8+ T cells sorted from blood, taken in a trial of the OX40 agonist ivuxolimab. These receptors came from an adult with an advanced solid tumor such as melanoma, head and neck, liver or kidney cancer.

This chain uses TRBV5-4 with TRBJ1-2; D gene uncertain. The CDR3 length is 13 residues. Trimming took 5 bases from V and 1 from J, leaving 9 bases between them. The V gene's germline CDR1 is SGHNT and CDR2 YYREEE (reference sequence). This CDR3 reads CASSSDNNYGYTF. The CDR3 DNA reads TGTGCCAGCAGTTCCGACAATAACTATGGCTACACCTTC.

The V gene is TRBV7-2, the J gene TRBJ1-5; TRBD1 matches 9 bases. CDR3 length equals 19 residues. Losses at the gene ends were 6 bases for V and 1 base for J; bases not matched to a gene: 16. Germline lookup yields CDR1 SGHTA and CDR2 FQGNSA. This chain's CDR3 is CASSFSPGQGDLSNQPQHF. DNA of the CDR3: TGTGCCAGCAGTTTTTCTCCGGGACAGGGTGATTTGAGCAATCAGCCCCAGCATTTT.

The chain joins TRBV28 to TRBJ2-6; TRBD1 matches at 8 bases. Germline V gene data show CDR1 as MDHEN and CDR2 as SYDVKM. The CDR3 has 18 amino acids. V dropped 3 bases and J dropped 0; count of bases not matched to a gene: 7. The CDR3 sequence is CASSFKETGDSGANVLTF. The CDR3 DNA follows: TGTGCCAGCAGTTTCAAGGAGACAGGGGACTCTGGGGCCAACGTCCTGACTTTC. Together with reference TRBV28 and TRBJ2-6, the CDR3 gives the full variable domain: DVKVTQSSRYLVKRTGEKVFLECVQDMDHENMFWYRQDPGLGLRLIYFSYDVKMKEKGDIPEGYSVSREKKERFSLILESASTNQTSMYLCASSFKETGDSGANVLTFGAGSRLTVL.

The CDR3 DNA reads as TGTGCCAGCAGTTTGATGGACCCAGCTAGCACAGATACGCAGTATTTT. Amino acids: CASSLMDPASTDTQYF. The rearrangement joins TRBV28 to TRBJ2-3; the D is unclear. This CDR3 has 16 amino acids. Per germline, CDR1 MDHEN and CDR2 SYDVKM. V gave up 3 bases and J gave up 0 bases, with 13 bases separating them. The full variable domain, with the rest looked up from reference TRBV28 and TRBJ2-3, is DVKVTQSSRYLVKRTGEKVFLECVQDMDHENMFWYRQDPGLGLRLIYFSYDVKMKEKGDIPEGYSVSREKKERFSLILESASTNQTSMYLCASSLMDPASTDTQYFGPGTRLTVL.

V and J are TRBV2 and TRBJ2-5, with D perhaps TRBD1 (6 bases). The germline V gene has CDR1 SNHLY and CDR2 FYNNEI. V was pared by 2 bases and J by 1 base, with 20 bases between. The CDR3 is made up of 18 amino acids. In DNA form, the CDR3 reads TGTGCCAGCAGTGAATATGTAGCACAGGGATACACCCAAGAGACCCAGTACTTC. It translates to CASSEYVAQGYTQETQYF.

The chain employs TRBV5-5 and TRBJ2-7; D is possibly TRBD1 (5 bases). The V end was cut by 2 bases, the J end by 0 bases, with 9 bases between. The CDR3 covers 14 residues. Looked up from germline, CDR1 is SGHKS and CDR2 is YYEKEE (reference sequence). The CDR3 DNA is TGTGCCAGCAGCTTTGACAGCGACTCCTACGAGCAGTACTTC. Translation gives CASSFDSDSYEQYF. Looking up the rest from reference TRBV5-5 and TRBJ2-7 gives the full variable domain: DAGVTQSPTHLIKTRGQQVTLRCSPISGHKSVSWYQQVLGQGPQFIFQYYEKEERGRGNFPDRFSARQFPNYSSELNVNALLLGDSALYLCASSFDSDSYEQYFGPGTRLTVT.

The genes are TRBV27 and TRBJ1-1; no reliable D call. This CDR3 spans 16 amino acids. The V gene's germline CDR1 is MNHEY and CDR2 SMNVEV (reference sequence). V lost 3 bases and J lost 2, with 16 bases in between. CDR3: CASSLTRPGKNTEAFF. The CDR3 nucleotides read TGTGCCAGCAGTTTGACGCGGCCGGGGAAAAACACTGAAGCTTTCTTT.

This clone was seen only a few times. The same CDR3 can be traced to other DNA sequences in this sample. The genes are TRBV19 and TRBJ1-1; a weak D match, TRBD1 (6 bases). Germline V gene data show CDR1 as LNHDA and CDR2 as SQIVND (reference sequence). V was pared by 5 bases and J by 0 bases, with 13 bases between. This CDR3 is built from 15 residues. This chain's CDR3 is CASSPGQLMNTEAFF. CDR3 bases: TGTGCCAGTAGTCCTGGACAGTTAATGAACACTGAAGCTTTCTTT.

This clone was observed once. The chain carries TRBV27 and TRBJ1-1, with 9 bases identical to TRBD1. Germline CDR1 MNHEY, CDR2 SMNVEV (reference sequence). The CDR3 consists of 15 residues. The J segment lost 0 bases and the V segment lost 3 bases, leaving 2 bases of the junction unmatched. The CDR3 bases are TGTGCCAGCAGTTTGACAGGGGGGGTGAACACTGAAGCTTTCTTT. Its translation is CASSLTGGVNTEAFF.

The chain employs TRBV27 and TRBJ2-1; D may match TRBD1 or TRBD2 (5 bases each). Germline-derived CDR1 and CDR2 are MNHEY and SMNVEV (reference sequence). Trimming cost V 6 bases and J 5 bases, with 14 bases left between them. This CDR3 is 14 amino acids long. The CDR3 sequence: CASRRGVGHNEQFF. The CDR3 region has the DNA TGTGCCAGCAGGAGGGGTGTAGGCCACAATGAGCAGTTCTTC.

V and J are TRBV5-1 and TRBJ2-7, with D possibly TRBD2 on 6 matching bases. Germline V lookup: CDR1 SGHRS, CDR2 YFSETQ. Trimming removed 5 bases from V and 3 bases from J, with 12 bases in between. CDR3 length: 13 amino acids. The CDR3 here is CASRAGLNYEQYF. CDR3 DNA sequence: TGCGCCAGCAGGGCGGGACTGAACTACGAGCAGTACTTC. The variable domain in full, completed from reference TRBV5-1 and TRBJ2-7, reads KAGVTQTPRYLIKTRGQQVTLSCSPISGHRSVSWYQQTPGQGLQFLFEYFSETQRNKGNFPGRFSGRQFSNSRSEMNVSTLELGDSALYLCASRAGLNYEQYFGPGTRLTVT.

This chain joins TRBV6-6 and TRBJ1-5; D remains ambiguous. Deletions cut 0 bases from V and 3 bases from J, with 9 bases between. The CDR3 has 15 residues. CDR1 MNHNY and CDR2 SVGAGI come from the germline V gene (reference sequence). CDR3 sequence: CASSYSWANNQPQHF. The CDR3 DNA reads TGTGCCAGCAGTTACTCTTGGGCGAACAATCAGCCCCAGCATTTT.

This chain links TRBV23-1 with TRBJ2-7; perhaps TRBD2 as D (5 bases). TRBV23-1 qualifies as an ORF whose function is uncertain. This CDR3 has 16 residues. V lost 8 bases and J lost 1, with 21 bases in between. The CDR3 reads CASSRASRGMSYEQYF. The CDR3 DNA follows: TGCGCCAGCTCTCGCGCCAGCCGGGGAATGTCCTACGAGCAGTACTTC.

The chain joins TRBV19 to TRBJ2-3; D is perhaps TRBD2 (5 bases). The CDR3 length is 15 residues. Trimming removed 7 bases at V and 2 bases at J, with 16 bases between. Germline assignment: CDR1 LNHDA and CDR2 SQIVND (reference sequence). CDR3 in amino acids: CASKRAAAYTDTQYF. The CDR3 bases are TGTGCCAGTAAGAGGGCAGCAGCTTACACAGATACGCAGTATTTT.

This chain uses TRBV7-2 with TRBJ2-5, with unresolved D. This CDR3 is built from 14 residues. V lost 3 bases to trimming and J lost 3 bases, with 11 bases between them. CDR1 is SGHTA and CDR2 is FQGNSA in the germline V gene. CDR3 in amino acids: CASSFWQRKETQYF. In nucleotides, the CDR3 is TGTGCCAGCAGCTTTTGGCAGAGGAAAGAGACCCAGTACTTC. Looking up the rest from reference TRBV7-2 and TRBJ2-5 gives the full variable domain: GAGVSQSPSNKVTEKGKDVELRCDPISGHTALYWYRQSLGQGLEFLIYFQGNSAPDKSGLPSDRFSAERTGGSVSTLTIQRTQQEDSAVYLCASSFWQRKETQYFGPGTRLLVL.

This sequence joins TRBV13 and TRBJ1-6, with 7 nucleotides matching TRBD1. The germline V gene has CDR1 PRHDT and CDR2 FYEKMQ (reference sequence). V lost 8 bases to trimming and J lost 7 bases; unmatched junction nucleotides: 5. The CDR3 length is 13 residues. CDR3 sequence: CASGNRGNSPLHF. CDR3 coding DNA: TGTGCCAGCGGTAACAGGGGCAATTCACCCCTCCACTTT. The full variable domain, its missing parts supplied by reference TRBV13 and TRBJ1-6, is AAGVIQSPRHLIKEKRETATLKCYPIPRHDTVYWYQQGPGQDPQFLISFYEKMQSDKGSIPDRFSAQQFSDYHSELNMSSLELGDSALYFCASGNRGNSPLHFGNGTRLTVT.

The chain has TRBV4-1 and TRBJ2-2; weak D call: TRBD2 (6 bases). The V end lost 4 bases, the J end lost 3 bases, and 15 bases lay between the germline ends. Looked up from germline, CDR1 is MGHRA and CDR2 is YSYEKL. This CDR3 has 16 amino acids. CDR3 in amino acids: CASSPLGGIDTGELFF. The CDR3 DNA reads TGCGCCAGCAGCCCCTTAGGCGGGATTGACACCGGGGAGCTGTTTTTT.

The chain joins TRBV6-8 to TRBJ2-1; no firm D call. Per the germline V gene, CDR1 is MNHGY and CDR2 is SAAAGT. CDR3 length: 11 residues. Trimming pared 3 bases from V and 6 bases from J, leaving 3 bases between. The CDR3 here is CASSYGNEQFF. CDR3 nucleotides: TGTGCCAGCAGTTATGGCAATGAGCAGTTCTTC.

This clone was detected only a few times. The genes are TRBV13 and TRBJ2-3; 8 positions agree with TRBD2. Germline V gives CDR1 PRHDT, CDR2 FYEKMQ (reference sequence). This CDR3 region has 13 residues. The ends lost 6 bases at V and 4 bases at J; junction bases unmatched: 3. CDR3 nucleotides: TGTGCCAGCAGTCCGCGGGAGGCAGATACGCAGTATTTT. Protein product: CASSPREADTQYF.

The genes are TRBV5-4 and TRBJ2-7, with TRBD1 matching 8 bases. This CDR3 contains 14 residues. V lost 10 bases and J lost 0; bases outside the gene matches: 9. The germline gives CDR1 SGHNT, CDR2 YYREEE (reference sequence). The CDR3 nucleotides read TGTGCCTCACACGACAGGGGTAGCTCCTACGAGCAGTACTTC. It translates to CASHDRGSSYEQYF.

The CDR3 protein is CASSPSRLLGYTF. The CDR3 DNA reads TGTGCCAGCAGCCCTTCAAGGCTCCTTGGCTACACCTTC. This chain joins TRBV28 and TRBJ1-2; D uncertain. Trimming removed 6 bases at V and 7 bases at J, with 15 bases between. Germline CDR1 is MDHEN and CDR2 is SYDVKM. This CDR3 region has 13 residues.

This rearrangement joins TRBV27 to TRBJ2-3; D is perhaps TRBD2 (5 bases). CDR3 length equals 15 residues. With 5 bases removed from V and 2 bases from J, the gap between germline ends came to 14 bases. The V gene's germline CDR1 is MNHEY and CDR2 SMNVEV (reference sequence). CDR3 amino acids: CASSSWSGLTDTQYF. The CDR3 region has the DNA TGTGCCAGCAGTAGTTGGAGCGGCCTCACAGATACGCAGTATTTT.

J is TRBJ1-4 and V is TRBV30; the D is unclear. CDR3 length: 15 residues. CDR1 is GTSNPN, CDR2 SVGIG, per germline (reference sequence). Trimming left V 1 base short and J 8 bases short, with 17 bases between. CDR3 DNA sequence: TGTGCCTGGAGTGGGGATGGTCGGAACGGAGAAAAACTGTTTTTT. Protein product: CAWSGDGRNGEKLFF.

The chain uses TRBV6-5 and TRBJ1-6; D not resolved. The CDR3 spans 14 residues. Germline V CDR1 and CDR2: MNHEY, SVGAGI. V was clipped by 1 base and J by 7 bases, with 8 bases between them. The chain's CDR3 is CASSYLRENSPLHF. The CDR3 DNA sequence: TGTGCCAGCAGTTACTTACGGGAGAATTCACCCCTCCACTTT.

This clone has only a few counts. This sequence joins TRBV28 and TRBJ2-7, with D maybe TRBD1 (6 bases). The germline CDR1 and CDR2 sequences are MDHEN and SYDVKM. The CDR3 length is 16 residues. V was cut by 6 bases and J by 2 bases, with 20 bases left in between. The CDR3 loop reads CASSTGGRGSTYEQYF. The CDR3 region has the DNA TGTGCCAGCAGCACAGGCGGCAGGGGAAGTACCTACGAGCAGTACTTC.

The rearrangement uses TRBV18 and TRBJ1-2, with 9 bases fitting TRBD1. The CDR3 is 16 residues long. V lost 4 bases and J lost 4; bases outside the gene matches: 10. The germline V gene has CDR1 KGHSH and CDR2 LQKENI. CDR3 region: CASSHSNRDRVYGYTF. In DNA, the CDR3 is TGTGCCAGCTCACACTCAAACCGGGACAGGGTCTATGGCTACACCTTC.